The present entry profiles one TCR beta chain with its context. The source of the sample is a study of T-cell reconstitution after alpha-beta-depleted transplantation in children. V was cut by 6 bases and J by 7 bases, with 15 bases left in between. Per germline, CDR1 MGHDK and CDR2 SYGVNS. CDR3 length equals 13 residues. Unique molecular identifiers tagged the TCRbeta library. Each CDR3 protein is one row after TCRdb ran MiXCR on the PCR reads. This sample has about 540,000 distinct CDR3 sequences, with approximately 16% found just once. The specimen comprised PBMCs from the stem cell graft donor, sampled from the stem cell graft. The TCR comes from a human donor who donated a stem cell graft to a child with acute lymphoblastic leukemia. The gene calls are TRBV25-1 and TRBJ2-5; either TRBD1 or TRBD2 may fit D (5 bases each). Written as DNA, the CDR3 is TGTGCCAGCAGAATCGGGGCTCCAGGGACCCAGTACTTC. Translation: CASRIGAPGTQYF.